A single sample gave rise to the 13 T cell receptor beta chains below, sequenced in a study of early T cells in non-severe SARS-CoV-2 infection. MiXCR, applied by TCRdb to the 5' RACE reads, yields one record per CDR3 protein. This table has 50,000 to 70,000 distinct CDR3 sequences, approximately 7.7% appearing once. The material sequenced was whole blood. The receptors stem from an adult who was a healthcare worker with PCR-confirmed SARS-CoV-2 infection or an uninfected control (not recorded which).

V and J are TRBV7-9 and TRBJ2-1; TRBD1 or TRBD2 may be the D gene (5 bases each). CDR1 and CDR2 (germline): SEHNR, FQNEAQ (reference sequence). The length of the CDR3 is 14 residues. The CDR3 loop is CAISRDRPYNEQFF. In nucleotides, the CDR3 is TGTGCAATCAGCCGGGACCGACCCTACAATGAGCAGTTCTTC.

The sample holds many counts of this clonotype. V and J are TRBV19 and TRBJ2-2; D uncertain. V was trimmed by 7 bases and J by 2 bases, leaving 11 bases between them. CDR3 size: 14 residues. The V gene's germline CDR1 is LNHDA and CDR2 SQIVND (reference sequence). The CDR3 here is CASKWASNTGELFF. The CDR3 DNA is TGTGCCAGTAAATGGGCCAGCAACACCGGGGAGCTGTTTTTT. The whole variable domain, filled in from reference TRBV19 and TRBJ2-2, reads DGGITQSPKYLFRKEGQNVTLSCEQNLNHDAMYWYRQDPGQGLRLIYYSQIVNDFQKGDIAEGYSVSREKKESFPLTVTSAQKNPTAFYLCASKWASNTGELFFGEGSRLTVL.

The chain joins TRBV20-1 to TRBJ1-6; D gene unclear. Germline V gene lookup returns CDR1 DFQATT and CDR2 SNEGSKA (reference sequence). The CDR3 consists of 14 residues. Trimming pared 3 bases from V and 5 bases from J, leaving 11 bases between. The CDR3 DNA follows: TGCAGTGCTAGTGGGGAGGGAAATAATTCACCCCTCCACTTT. Amino acids: CSASGEGNNSPLHF.

Many counts were recorded for this clonotype. The chain couples TRBV28 to TRBJ1-3; possible D gene TRBD1, 5 bases. The germline CDR1 and CDR2 sequences are MDHEN and SYDVKM. CDR3 length: 17 residues. V was clipped by 7 bases and J by 0 bases, with 19 bases between them. CDR3 nucleotides: TGTGCCAGCATCCTGGGGGGGACGGTTAGCTCTGGAAACACCATATATTTT. This sequence encodes CASILGGTVSSGNTIYF.

In this sample, this clonotype turned up many times. This chain connects TRBV2 to TRBJ2-7; D gene ambiguous. From germline, CDR1 is SNHLY and CDR2 FYNNEI. The germline V and J ends were trimmed by 3 bases and 7 bases, with 16 bases remaining between them. The CDR3 totals 14 residues. The CDR3 DNA sequence: TGTGCCAGCAGTGATTTCACGGGCCCCTTGGAGCAGTACTTC. Amino acid sequence: CASSDFTGPLEQYF.

This clonotype was counted between two and nine times. J is TRBJ2-5 and V is TRBV12-3 or TRBV12-4, with TRBD1 matching over 7 bases. This CDR3 has 14 residues. With 3 bases clipped from V and 2 bases from J, the junction kept 3 bases outside the gene matches. CDR3 bases: TGTGCCAGCAGTTTGGGACAGACTCAAGAGACCCAGTACTTC. This gives the protein CASSLGQTQETQYF.

V gene TRBV18 combines with J gene TRBJ2-4; D is unclear. The germline V gene encodes CDR1 KGHSH and CDR2 LQKENI. V lost 2 bases, J lost 1 base, and 9 bases lay in between. The CDR3 has 15 residues. Written as DNA, the CDR3 is TGTGCCAGCTCACCAGGTCCGGGTGCCAAAAACATTCAGTACTTC. This encodes CASSPGPGAKNIQYF.

This clonotype was detected a few times. The chain carries TRBV27 and TRBJ2-1; D ambiguous. The CDR3 sequence is 17 residues long. V was shortened by 0 bases and J by 4 bases, with 16 bases between the two germline ends. Germline V CDR1 and CDR2: MNHEY, SMNVEV (reference sequence). CDR3 DNA: TGTGCCAGCAGTTTATCCCAGGCAGGTAATAGGTACAATGAGCAGTTCTTC. This encodes CASSLSQAGNRYNEQFF.

This clonotype has a count of ten or more. The chain employs TRBV10-2 and TRBJ2-5, with TRBD1 as a possible D gene (6 bases). Trimming pared 6 bases from V and 5 bases from J, leaving 16 bases between. The germline V gene has CDR1 WSHSY and CDR2 SAAADI. This CDR3 is 14 amino acids long. CDR3 DNA: TGCGCCAGCAGCGATCTACAGGGTTCTGAGACCCAGTACTTC. Translated: CASSDLQGSETQYF.

This clonotype was detected many times. V is TRBV18 and J is TRBJ1-4; the match to TRBD1 covers 9 bases. Germline loops: CDR1 KGHSH, CDR2 LQKENI. Trimming at V came to 6 bases and at J to 6 bases, leaving 5 bases not matched to a gene. This CDR3 spans 14 amino acids. The CDR3 DNA follows: TGTGCCAGCTCTATCACAGGGGGCGATGAAAAACTGTTTTTT. This encodes CASSITGGDEKLFF.

This clonotype appeared many times. The chain couples TRBV7-9 to TRBJ2-3, with a weak D call TRBD2 (6 bases). Germline V lookup: CDR1 SEHNR, CDR2 FQNEAQ (reference sequence). CDR3 size: 12 residues. V lost 5 bases, J lost 6 bases, and 9 bases lay in between. CDR3: CASSPGGDTQYF. DNA of the CDR3: TGTGCCAGCAGCCCCGGAGGGGATACGCAGTATTTT.

This sequence joins TRBV2 and TRBJ2-1, with 9 bases that match TRBD2. V shed 6 bases, J shed 1 base, and the junction held 1 base outside the gene matches. Germline loops: CDR1 SNHLY, CDR2 FYNNEI. The CDR3 is 14 residues long. This chain's CDR3 is CASRAGGSYNEQFF. CDR3 coding DNA: TGTGCCAGCAGGGCGGGAGGGTCCTACAATGAGCAGTTCTTC.

This clonotype was picked up many times. The gene calls are TRBV2 and TRBJ2-7, with D possibly being TRBD2 (5 bases). V was trimmed by 4 bases and J by 3 bases, leaving 13 bases between them. There are 14 residues in the CDR3. CDR1 SNHLY and CDR2 FYNNEI come from the germline V gene. Here the CDR3 DNA reads TGTGCCAGCAGTGTCGGTAGCGCTTACTACGAGCAGTACTTC. This translates into CASSVGSAYYEQYF.